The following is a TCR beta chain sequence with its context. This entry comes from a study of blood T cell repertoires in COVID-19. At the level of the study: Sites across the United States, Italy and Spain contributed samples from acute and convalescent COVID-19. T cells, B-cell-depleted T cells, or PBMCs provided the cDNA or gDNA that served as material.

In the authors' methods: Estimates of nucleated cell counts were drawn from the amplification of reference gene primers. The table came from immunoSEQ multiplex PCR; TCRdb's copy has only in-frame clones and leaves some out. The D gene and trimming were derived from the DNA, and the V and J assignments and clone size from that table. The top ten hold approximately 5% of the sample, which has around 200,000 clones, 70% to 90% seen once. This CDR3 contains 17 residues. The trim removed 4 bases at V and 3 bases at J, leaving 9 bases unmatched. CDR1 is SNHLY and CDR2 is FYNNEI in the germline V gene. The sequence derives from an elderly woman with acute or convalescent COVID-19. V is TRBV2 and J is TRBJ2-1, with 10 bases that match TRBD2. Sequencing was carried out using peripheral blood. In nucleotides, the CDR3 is TGTGCCAGCAGTGTCGTGGCTAGCGGGAGCTACTACAATGAGCAGTTCTTC. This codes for CASSVVASGSYYNEQFF.